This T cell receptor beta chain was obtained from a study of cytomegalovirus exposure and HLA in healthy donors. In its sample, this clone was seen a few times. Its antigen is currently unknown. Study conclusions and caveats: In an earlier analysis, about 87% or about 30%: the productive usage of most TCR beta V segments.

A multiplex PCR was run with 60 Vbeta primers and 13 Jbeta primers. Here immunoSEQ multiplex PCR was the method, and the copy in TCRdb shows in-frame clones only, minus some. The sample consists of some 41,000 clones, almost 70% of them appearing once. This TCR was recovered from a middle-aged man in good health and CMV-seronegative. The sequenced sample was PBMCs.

The CDR3, as DNA: TGCGCCAGCAGCCGGACGGGACAAGACACTGAAGCTTTCTTT. Translated: CASSRTGQDTEAFF. This chain joins TRBV4-1 and TRBJ1-1; tentatively, D is TRBD1 (6 bases). The CDR3 length is 14 residues. With 4 bases removed from V and 3 bases from J, the gap between germline ends came to 12 bases. The germline V gene encodes CDR1 MGHRA and CDR2 YSYEKL.